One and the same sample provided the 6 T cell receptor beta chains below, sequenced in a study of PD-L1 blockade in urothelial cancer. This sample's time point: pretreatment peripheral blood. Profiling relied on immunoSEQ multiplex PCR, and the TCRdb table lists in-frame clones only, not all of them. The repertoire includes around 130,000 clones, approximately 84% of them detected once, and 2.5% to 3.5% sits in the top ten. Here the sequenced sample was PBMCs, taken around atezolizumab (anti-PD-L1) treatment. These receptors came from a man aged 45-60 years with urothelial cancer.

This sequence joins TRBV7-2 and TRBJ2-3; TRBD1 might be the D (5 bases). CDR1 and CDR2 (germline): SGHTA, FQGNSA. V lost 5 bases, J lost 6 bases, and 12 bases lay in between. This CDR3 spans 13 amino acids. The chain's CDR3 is CASSPPGWDTQYF. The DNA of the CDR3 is TGTGCCAGCAGCCCTCCAGGGTGGGATACGCAGTATTTT.

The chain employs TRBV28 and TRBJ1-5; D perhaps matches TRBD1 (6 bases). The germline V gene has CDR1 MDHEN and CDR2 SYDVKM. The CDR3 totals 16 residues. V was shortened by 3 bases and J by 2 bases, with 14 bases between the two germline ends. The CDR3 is CASSFSTGPRNQPQHF. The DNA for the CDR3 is TGTGCCAGCAGTTTCTCAACAGGGCCCCGCAATCAGCCCCAGCATTTT.

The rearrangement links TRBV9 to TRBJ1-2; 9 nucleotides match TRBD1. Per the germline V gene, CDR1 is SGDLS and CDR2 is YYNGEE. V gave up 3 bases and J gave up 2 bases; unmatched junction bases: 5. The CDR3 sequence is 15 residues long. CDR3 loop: CASSAEGQGNYGYTF. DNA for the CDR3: TGTGCCAGCAGCGCGGAGGGACAGGGAAACTATGGCTACACCTTC.

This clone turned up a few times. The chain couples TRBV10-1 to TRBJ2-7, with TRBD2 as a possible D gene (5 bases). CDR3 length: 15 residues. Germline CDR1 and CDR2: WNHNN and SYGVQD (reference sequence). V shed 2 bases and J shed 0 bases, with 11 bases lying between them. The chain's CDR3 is CASSEGPGNSYEQYF. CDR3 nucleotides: TGCGCCAGCAGTGAGGGCCCCGGGAACTCCTACGAGCAGTACTTC.

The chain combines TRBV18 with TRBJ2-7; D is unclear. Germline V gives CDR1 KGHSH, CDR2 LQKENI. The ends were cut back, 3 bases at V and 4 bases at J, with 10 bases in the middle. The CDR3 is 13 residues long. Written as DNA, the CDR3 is TGTGCCAGCTCACCTGTTGAGATTTACGAGCAGTACTTC. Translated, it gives CASSPVEIYEQYF.

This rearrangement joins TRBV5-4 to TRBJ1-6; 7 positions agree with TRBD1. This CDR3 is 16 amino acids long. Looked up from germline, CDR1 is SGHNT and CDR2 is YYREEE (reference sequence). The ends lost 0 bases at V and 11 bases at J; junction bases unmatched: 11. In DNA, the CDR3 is TGTGCCAGCAGCTTGGTACAGGGGACTTCATCAGCACCCCTCCACTTT. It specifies CASSLVQGTSSAPLHF.